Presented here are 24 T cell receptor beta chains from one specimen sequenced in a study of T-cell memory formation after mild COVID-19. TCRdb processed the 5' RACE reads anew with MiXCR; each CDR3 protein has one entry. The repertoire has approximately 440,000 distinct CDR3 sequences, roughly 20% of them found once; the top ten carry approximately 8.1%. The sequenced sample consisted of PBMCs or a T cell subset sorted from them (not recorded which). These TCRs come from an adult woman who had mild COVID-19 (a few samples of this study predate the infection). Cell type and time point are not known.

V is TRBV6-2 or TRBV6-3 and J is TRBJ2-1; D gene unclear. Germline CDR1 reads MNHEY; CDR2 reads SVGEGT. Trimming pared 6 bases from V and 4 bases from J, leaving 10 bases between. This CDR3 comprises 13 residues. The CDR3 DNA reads TGTGCCAGCAGCGGTTGGTCTTACAATGAGCAGTTCTTC. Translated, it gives CASSGWSYNEQFF.

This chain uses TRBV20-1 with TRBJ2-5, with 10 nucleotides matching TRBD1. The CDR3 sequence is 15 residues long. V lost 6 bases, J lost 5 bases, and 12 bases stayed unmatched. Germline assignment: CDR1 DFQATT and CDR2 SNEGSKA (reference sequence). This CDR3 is CSAPDRQGALETQYF. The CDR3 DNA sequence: TGCAGTGCCCCCGACCGACAGGGGGCTTTGGAGACCCAGTACTTC.

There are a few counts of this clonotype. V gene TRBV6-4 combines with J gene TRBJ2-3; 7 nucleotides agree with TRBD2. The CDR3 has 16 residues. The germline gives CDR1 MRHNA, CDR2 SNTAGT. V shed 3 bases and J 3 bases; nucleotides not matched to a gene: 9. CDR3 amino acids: CASSETAGAQTDTQYF. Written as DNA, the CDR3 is TGTGCCAGCAGTGAAACGGCGGGAGCTCAAACAGATACGCAGTATTTT.

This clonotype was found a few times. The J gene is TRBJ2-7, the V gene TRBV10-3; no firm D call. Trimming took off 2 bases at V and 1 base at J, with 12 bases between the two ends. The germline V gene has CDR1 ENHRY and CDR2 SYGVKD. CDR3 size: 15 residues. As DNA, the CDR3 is TGTGCCATCAGTGAGGGACGGCAATTATCCTACGAGCAGTACTTC. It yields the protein CAISEGRQLSYEQYF.

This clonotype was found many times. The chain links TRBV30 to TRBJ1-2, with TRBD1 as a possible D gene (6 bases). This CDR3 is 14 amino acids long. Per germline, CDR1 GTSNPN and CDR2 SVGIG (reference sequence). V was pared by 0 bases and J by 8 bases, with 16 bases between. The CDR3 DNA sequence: TGTGCCTGGAGTGTACTAGTGGGGGCGACGGGCTACACCTTC. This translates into CAWSVLVGATGYTF. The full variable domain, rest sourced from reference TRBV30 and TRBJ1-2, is SQTIHQWPATLVQPVGSPLSLECTVEGTSNPNLYWYRQAAGRGLQLLFYSVGIGQISSEVPQNLSASRPQDRQFILSSKKLLLSDSGFYLCAWSVLVGATGYTFGSGTRLTVV.

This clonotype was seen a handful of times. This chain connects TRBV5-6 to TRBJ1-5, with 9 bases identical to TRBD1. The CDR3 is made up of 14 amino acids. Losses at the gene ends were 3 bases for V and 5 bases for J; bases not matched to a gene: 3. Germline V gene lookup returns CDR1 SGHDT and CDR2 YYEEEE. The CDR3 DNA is TGTGCCAGCAGCTACGGGACAGGGCATCAGCCCCAGCATTTT. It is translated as CASSYGTGHQPQHF.

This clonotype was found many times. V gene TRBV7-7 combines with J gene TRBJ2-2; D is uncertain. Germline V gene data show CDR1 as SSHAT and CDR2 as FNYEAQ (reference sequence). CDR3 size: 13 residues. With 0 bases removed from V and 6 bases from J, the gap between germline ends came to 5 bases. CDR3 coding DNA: TGTGCCAGCAGCTTAGCCTCCTCCGGGGAGCTGTTTTTT. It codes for CASSLASSGELFF. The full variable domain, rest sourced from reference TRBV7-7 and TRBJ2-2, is GAGVSQSPRYKVTKRGQDVTLRCDPISSHATLYWYQQALGQGPEFLTYFNYEAQPDKSGLPSDRFSAERPEGSISTLTIQRTEQRDSAMYRCASSLASSGELFFGEGSRLTVL.

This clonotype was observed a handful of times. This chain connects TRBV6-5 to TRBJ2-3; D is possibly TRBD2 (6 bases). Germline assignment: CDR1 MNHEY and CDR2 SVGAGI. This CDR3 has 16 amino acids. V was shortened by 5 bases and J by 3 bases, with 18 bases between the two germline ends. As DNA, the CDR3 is TGTGCCAGCAGTGCCCAGGAGGGAGCGATAACAGATACGCAGTATTTT. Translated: CASSAQEGAITDTQYF.

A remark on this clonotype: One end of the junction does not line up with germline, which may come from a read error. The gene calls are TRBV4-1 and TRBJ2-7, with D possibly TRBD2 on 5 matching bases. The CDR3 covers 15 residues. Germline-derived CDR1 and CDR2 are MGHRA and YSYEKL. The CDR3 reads CASIQRHGVSYEQYF. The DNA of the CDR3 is TGCGCCAGCATCCAAAGGCACGGGGTCTCCTACGAGCAGTACTTC.

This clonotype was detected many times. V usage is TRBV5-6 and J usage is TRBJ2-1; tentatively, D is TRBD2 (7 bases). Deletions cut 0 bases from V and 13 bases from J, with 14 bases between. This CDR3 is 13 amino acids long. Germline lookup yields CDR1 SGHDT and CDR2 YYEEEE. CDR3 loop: CASSLGRAGAQFF. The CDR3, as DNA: TGTGCCAGCAGCTTGGGGAGGGCGGGGGCCCAGTTCTTC.

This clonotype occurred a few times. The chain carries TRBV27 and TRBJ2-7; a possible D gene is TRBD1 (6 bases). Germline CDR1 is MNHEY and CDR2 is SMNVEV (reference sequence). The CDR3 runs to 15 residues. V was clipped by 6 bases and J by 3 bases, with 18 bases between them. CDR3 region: CASSLTGTQRYEQYF. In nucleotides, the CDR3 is TGTGCCAGCAGCCTAACGGGGACACAGCGCTACGAGCAGTACTTC.

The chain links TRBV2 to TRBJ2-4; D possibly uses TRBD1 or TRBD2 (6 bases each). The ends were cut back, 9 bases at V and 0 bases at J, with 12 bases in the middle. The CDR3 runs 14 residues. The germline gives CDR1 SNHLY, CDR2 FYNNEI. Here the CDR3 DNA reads TGTGCCAGTGAGGAGGGGGTAGCCAAAAACATTCAGTACTTC. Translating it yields CASEEGVAKNIQYF.

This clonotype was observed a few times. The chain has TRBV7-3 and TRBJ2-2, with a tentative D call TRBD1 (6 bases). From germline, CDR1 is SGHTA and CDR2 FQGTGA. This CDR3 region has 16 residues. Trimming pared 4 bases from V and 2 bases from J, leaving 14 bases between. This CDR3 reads CASSSLPGTNTGELFF. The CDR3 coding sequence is TGTGCCAGCAGCTCCCTACCCGGGACAAACACCGGGGAGCTGTTTTTT.

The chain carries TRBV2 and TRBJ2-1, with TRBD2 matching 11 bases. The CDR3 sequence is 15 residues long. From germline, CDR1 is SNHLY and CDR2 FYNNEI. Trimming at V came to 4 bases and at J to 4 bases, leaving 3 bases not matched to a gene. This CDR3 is CASSGGLAVYNEQFF. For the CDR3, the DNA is TGTGCCAGCAGTGGGGGACTAGCGGTTTACAATGAGCAGTTCTTC. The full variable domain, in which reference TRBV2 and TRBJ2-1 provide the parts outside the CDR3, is EPEVTQTPSHQVTQMGQEVILRCVPISNHLYFYWYRQILGQKVEFLVSFYNNEISEKSEIFDDQFSVERPDGSNFTLKIRSTKLEDSAMYFCASSGGLAVYNEQFFGPGTRLTVL.

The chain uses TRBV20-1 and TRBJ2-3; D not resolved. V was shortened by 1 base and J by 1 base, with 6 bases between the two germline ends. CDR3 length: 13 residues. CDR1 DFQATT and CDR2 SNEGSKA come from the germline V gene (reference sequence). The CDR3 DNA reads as TGCAGTGCTAGAGTAGCCCGCACAGATACGCAGTATTTT. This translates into CSARVARTDTQYF.

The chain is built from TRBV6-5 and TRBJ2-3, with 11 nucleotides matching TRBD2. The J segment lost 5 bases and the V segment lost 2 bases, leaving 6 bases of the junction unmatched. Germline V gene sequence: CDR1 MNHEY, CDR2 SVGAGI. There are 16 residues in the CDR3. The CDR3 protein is CASSYRPSGGRDTQYF. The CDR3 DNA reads TGTGCCAGCAGTTACAGGCCTAGCGGGGGGAGAGATACGCAGTATTTT.

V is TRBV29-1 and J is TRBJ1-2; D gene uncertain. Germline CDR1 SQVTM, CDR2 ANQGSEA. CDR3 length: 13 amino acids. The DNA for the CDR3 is TGCAGTGCTCGCGCGGATCCTTTTTATGGCTACACCTTC. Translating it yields CSARADPFYGYTF.

The CDR3: CASRPTGTPQHEQYF. For the CDR3, the DNA is TGCGCCAGCAGGCCCACCGGGACCCCGCAACACGAGCAGTACTTC. The V and J genes are TRBV5-1 and TRBJ2-7; D could derive from TRBD1 or TRBD2 (5 bases each). Trimming stripped 5 bases from V and 5 bases from J, with 20 bases between. The CDR3 has 15 residues. Germline-derived CDR1 and CDR2 are SGHRS and YFSETQ.

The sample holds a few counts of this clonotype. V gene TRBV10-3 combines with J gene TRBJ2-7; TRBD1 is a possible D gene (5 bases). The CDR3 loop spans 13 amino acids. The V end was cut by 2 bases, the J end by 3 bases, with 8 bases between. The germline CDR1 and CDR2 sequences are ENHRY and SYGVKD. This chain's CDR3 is CAISERGFYEQYF. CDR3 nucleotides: TGTGCCATCAGTGAGAGGGGTTTCTACGAGCAGTACTTC.

The CDR3 DNA reads TGTGCCACCAGCTACGCGCCCTACGAGCAGTACTTC. Residues: CATSYAPYEQYF. The J gene is TRBJ2-7, the V gene TRBV15; the D is unclear. The V gene lost 5 bases and the J gene lost 2 bases, with 7 bases spanning the gap. In germline, CDR1 is LNHNV, CDR2 YYDKDF (reference sequence). There are 12 residues in the CDR3.

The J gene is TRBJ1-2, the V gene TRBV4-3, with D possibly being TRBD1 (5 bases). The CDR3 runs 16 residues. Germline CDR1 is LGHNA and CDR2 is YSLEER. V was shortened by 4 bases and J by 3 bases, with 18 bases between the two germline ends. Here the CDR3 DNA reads TGCGCCAGCAGCCCGACAGCTGCGCGGCTAGACTATGGCTACACCTTC. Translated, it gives CASSPTAARLDYGYTF.

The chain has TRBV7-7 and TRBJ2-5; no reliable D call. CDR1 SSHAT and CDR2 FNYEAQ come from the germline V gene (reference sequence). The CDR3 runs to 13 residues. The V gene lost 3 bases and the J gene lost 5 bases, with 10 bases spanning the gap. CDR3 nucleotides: TGTGCCAGCAGCTTGTCGACCTGGGAGACCCAGTACTTC. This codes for CASSLSTWETQYF.

CDR3 residues: CSAPLRVRDAANYGYTF. The CDR3 DNA follows: TGCAGTGCTCCCCTGAGGGTCAGAGACGCAGCTAACTATGGCTACACCTTC. The rearrangement uses TRBV20-1 and TRBJ1-2; D gene unclear. V lost 5 bases to trimming and J lost 0 bases, with 22 bases between them. The germline CDR1 and CDR2 sequences are DFQATT and SNEGSKA (reference sequence). This CDR3 is built from 17 residues.

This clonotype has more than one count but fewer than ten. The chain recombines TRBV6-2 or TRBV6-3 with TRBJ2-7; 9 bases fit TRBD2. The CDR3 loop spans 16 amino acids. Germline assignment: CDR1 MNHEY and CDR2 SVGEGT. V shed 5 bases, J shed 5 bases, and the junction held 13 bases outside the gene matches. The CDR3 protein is CASSPLAREGKNEQYF. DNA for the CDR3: TGTGCCAGCAGTCCCCTTGCGCGGGAGGGTAAGAACGAGCAGTACTTC.